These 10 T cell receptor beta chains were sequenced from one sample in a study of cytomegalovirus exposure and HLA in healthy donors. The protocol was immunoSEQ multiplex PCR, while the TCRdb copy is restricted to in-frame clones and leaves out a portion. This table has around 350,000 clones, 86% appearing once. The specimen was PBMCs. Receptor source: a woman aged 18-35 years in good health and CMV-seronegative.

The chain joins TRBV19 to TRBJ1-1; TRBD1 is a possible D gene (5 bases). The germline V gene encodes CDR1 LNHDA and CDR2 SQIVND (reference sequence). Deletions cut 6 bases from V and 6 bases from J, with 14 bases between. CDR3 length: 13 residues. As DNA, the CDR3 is TGTGCCAGTAGGACGGGGGGAAGGGCTGAAGCTTTCTTT. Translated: CASRTGGRAEAFF.

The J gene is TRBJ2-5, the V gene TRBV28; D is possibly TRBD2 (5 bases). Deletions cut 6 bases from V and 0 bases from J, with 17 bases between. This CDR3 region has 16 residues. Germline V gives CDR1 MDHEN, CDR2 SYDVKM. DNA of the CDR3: TGTGCCAGCAGCAATTATGGTGGGAGTAACCAAGAGACCCAGTACTTC. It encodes CASSNYGGSNQETQYF.

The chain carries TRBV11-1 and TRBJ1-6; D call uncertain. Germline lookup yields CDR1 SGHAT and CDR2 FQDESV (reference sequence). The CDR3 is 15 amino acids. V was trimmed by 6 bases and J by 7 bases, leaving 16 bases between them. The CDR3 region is CASSPGPRGNSPLHF. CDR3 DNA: TGTGCCAGCAGTCCAGGTCCTCGCGGGAATTCACCCCTCCACTTT.

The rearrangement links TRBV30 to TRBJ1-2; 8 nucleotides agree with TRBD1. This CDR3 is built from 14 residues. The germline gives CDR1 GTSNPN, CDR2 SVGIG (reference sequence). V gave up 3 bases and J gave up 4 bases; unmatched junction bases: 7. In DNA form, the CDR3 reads TGTGCCTGGAGCCCAGGACAGGGAGGCTATGGCTACACCTTC. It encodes CAWSPGQGGYGYTF.

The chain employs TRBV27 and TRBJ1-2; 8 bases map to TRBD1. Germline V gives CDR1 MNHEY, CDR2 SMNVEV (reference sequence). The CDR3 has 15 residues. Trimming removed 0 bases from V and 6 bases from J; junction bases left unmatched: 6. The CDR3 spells CASSLSTGAGDGYTF. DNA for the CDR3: TGTGCCAGCAGTTTATCGACAGGGGCAGGTGATGGCTACACCTTC.

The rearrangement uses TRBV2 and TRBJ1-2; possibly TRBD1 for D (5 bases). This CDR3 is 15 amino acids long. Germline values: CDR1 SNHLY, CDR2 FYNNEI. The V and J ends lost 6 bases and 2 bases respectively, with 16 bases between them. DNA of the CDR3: TGTGCCAGCAGCGGGGGACGGAAATTAAACTATGGCTACACCTTC. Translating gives CASSGGRKLNYGYTF.

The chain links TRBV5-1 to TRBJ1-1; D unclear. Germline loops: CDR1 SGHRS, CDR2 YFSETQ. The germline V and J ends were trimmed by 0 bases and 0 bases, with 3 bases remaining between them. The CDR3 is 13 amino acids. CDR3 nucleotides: TGCGCCAGCAGCTTGGATATGAACACTGAAGCTTTCTTT. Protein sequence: CASSLDMNTEAFF.

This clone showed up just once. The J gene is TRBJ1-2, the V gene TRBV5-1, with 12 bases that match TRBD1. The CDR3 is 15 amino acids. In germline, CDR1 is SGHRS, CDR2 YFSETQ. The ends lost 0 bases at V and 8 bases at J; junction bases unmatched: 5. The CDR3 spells CASSLAGTGGEGYTF. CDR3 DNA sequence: TGCGCCAGCAGCTTGGCGGGGACAGGGGGCGAAGGCTACACCTTC.

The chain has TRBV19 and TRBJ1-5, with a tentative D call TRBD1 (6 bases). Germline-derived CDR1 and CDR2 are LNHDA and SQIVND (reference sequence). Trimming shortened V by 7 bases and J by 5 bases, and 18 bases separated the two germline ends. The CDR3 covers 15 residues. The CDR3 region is CASKPPHRDDQPQHF. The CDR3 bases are TGTGCCAGTAAACCCCCCCACAGGGACGATCAGCCCCAGCATTTT.

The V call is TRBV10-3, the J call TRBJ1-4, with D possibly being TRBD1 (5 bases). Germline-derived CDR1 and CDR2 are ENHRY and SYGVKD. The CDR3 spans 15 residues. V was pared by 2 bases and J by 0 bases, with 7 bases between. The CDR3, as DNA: TGTGCCATCAGTGAGGCACAGGCAACTAATGAAAAACTGTTTTTT. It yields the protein CAISEAQATNEKLFF.